This T cell receptor (beta chain) appears in the sequencing data of a study of HIV-infected children after antiretroviral therapy interruption. At the level of the study: EBV and CMV exposure was recorded in most children. For the interruption arm, samples span week 0 through about 3 years after study end. General observations from the study: The CD45RA+ naive sort may contain some EMRA or stem memory cells.

Unique molecular identifiers were included in an RNA-based 3' RACE TCR library. TCRdb re-analysed the 3' RACE reads in MiXCR, keeping a single row per CDR3 protein. The sample lists 40,000 to 50,000 distinct CDR3 sequences, 4.3% occurring once. Treatment specified: PENTA 11 planned treatment interruption arm or continuous ART arm. The CDR3 has 15 amino acids. Germline loops: CDR1 SGHTA, CDR2 FQGNSA. The V gene lost 5 bases and the J gene lost 3 bases, with 14 bases spanning the gap. This clonotype has ten or more counts. The antigen is unknown. This sequence was found in a pool of human donors with HIV. The sample was CD45RA+ CD4+ T cells from PBMCs, pooled from several time points, taken from a donor given antiretroviral therapy, either interrupted or continuous. Regarding subset: naive CD4+ CD45RA+ CD45RO- T cells. This chain uses TRBV7-2 with TRBJ2-4, with unresolved D. The CDR3 DNA sequence: TGTGCCAGCAGCCCGCAGACTGAGCACAAAAACATTCAGTACTTC. It yields the protein CASSPQTEHKNIQYF.